These 18 T cell receptor beta chains were all obtained from the same sample, sequenced in a study of early T cells in non-severe SARS-CoV-2 infection. In TCRdb, the 5' RACE reads were re-called with MiXCR into one record per CDR3 protein. Seen here are about 39,000 distinct CDR3 sequences, 4.5% to 7% observed once, and the top ten hold 4% to 4.5%. Sequenced here: whole blood, sampled at baseline. These receptors came from an adult who was a healthcare worker with PCR-confirmed SARS-CoV-2 infection or an uninfected control (not recorded which).

This clonotype was seen a few times. This rearrangement joins TRBV29-1 to TRBJ2-3; 9 positions match TRBD1. The CDR3 sequence is 12 residues long. The ends lost 0 bases at V and 14 bases at J; junction bases unmatched: 6. Germline loops: CDR1 SQVTM, CDR2 ANQGSEA. CDR3 nucleotides: TGCAGCGTTGAAGAGGGGACAGGGCTTACGTATTTT. Encoded protein: CSVEEGTGLTYF.

This clonotype occurred many times. The V call is TRBV9, the J call TRBJ2-4; perhaps TRBD2 as D (6 bases). Germline loops: CDR1 SGDLS, CDR2 YYNGEE. The germline V and J ends were trimmed by 3 bases and 5 bases, with 12 bases remaining between them. The CDR3 is 14 amino acids. CDR3 in DNA: TGTGCCAGCAGCGCCGGGGGTCTCCAAAACATTCAGTACTTC. It specifies CASSAGGLQNIQYF.

The table lists this clonotype with many counts. The CDR3 region is CASSHGPENGYTF. CDR3 sequence (DNA): TGTGCCAGCAGCCACGGACCGGAAAATGGCTACACCTTC. The chain employs TRBV3-1 and TRBJ1-2; no definite D call. Trimming left V 3 bases short and J 6 bases short, with 11 bases between. The CDR3 extends over 13 amino acids. Germline lookup yields CDR1 LGHDT and CDR2 YNNKEL (reference sequence).

This clonotype was observed many times. This chain joins TRBV10-2 and TRBJ2-1; a weak D match, TRBD2 (6 bases). CDR3 length: 10 amino acids. Germline lookup yields CDR1 WSHSY and CDR2 SAAADI. Trimming pared 8 bases from V and 7 bases from J, leaving 6 bases between. The CDR3 DNA is TGCGCCAGCGGAGGGAATGAGCAGTTCTTC. Its translation is CASGGNEQFF.

This clonotype was recorded at least ten times. The J gene is TRBJ2-3, the V gene TRBV29-1; D is undetermined. This CDR3 comprises 14 residues. Germline lookup yields CDR1 SQVTM and CDR2 ANQGSEA. V was pared by 4 bases and J by 6 bases, with 17 bases between. CDR3 DNA sequence: TGCAGCGTTGGCGCAGGAACCCTTCGGGATACGCAGTATTTT. Its translation: CSVGAGTLRDTQYF.

This clonotype has ten or more counts. The chain couples TRBV6-6 to TRBJ1-5, with TRBD1 identical over 7 bases. This CDR3 comprises 17 residues. V lost 5 bases and J lost 3; bases outside the gene matches: 13. CDR1 is MNHNY and CDR2 is SVGAGI in the germline V gene (reference sequence). This CDR3 reads CASSDLTATGFNQPQHF. For the CDR3, the DNA is TGTGCCAGCAGTGACCTAACGGCGACAGGGTTCAATCAGCCCCAGCATTTT.

This clonotype occurred many times. The chain employs TRBV12-3 or TRBV12-4 and TRBJ2-7; D is possibly TRBD2 (6 bases). The CDR3 sequence is 12 residues long. V shed 6 bases and J shed 6 bases, with 12 bases lying between them. In DNA, the CDR3 is TGTGCCAGCAGCCGGGGGTTTGGCGAGCAGTACTTC. Protein sequence: CASSRGFGEQYF.

This clonotype has at least ten counts. The V call is TRBV9, the J call TRBJ1-1; no definite D call. V lost 0 bases, J lost 2 bases, and 8 bases lay in between. CDR3 length: 14 amino acids. Per germline, CDR1 SGDLS and CDR2 YYNGEE. CDR3 coding DNA: TGTGCCAGCAGCGTAGCTCCGGTAAACACTGAAGCTTTCTTT. It translates to CASSVAPVNTEAFF.

At least ten counts were recorded for this clonotype. The genes are TRBV9 and TRBJ1-3; perhaps TRBD1 as D (6 bases). Germline V lookup: CDR1 SGDLS, CDR2 YYNGEE. Trimming removed 4 bases from V and 2 bases from J, with 16 bases in between. The CDR3 has 16 amino acids. The CDR3 nucleotides are TGTGCCAGCAGCCCTCGGGGGGGCGCGACTGGAAACACCATATATTTT. Residues: CASSPRGGATGNTIYF. The full variable domain, with the rest looked up from reference TRBV9 and TRBJ1-3, is DSGVTQTPKHLITATGQRVTLRCSPRSGDLSVYWYQQSLDQGLQFLIQYYNGEERAKGNILERFSAQQFPDLHSELNLSSLELGDSALYFCASSPRGGATGNTIYFGEGSWLTVV.

This clonotype was counted many times. V is TRBV4-1 and J is TRBJ1-1, with 8 nucleotides matching TRBD1. V shed 8 bases and J 1 base; nucleotides not matched to a gene: 9. Per germline, CDR1 MGHRA and CDR2 YSYEKL. This CDR3 contains 15 residues. Here the CDR3 DNA reads TGCGCCAGCGGCGGAATAGACAGGGGGAACACTGAAGCTTTCTTT. It is translated as CASGGIDRGNTEAFF.

CDR3 protein: CASSLDHLYNEQFF. In nucleotides, the CDR3 is TGCGCCAGCAGCTTGGACCATCTATACAATGAGCAGTTCTTC. The V and J genes are TRBV5-1 and TRBJ2-1; no clear D. Per the germline V gene, CDR1 is SGHRS and CDR2 is YFSETQ. CDR3 length equals 14 residues. The germline V and J ends were trimmed by 0 bases and 4 bases, with 8 bases remaining between them.

This clonotype was observed at least ten times. In DNA form, the CDR3 reads TGCAGTGCTAGCGGGGATAGCACAGATACGCAGTATTTT. Translated: CSASGDSTDTQYF. This rearrangement joins TRBV20-1 to TRBJ2-3, with D possibly TRBD2 on 5 matching bases. V was trimmed by 3 bases and J by 0 bases, leaving 7 bases between them. CDR1 and CDR2 (germline): DFQATT, SNEGSKA (reference sequence). The CDR3 has 13 amino acids.

This clonotype was picked up many times. The chain uses TRBV7-2 and TRBJ2-7; 9 nucleotides align to TRBD2. From germline, CDR1 is SGHTA and CDR2 FQGNSA. CDR3 size: 16 residues. The trim removed 1 base at V and 7 bases at J, leaving 11 bases unmatched. The CDR3 here is CASSLGTSVTLGEQYF. CDR3 DNA: TGTGCCAGCAGCTTAGGGACTAGCGTCACCCTAGGGGAGCAGTACTTC.

The chain has TRBV9 and TRBJ1-4, with 8 bases that match TRBD1. Germline V gene data show CDR1 as SGDLS and CDR2 as YYNGEE. J gave up 3 bases and V 2 bases, and 6 bases lay outside the gene matches. There are 16 residues in the CDR3. The CDR3 reads CASSVRQGSANEKLFF. In nucleotides, the CDR3 is TGTGCCAGCAGCGTCCGACAGGGGTCGGCTAATGAAAAACTGTTTTTT.

This chain joins TRBV29-1 and TRBJ1-1, with a possible D match to TRBD1 (5 bases). V lost 7 bases to trimming and J lost 3 bases, with 9 bases between them. Germline CDR1 is SQVTM and CDR2 is ANQGSEA. CDR3 size: 11 residues. CDR3 coding DNA: TGCAGCGCACTCAGGGACACTGAAGCTTTCTTT. Its translation is CSALRDTEAFF.

This clonotype was detected ten times or more. The J gene is TRBJ1-1, the V gene TRBV7-2; D ambiguous. The CDR3 length is 15 residues. The germline V and J ends were trimmed by 5 bases and 0 bases, with 13 bases remaining between them. Germline assignment: CDR1 SGHTA and CDR2 FQGNSA. The CDR3 sequence is CASSPRSALNTEAFF. CDR3 nucleotides: TGTGCCAGCAGCCCAAGGTCAGCGCTGAACACTGAAGCTTTCTTT.

This clonotype was observed at least ten times. This chain links TRBV10-2 with TRBJ2-1; TRBD2 aligns across 10 bases. The CDR3 is 15 residues long. Trimming took 7 bases from V and 6 from J; bases not matched to a gene: 9. Germline V gene sequence: CDR1 WSHSY, CDR2 SAAADI. Here the CDR3 DNA reads TGCGCCAGCATTCAGACTAGCGGGTTAGGCAATGAGCAGTTCTTC. This codes for CASIQTSGLGNEQFF.

This clonotype was seen a few times. A read error may account for a junction end that differs from germline. The chain has TRBV7-6 and TRBJ2-3; 8 positions match TRBD2. The germline V gene encodes CDR1 SGHVS and CDR2 FNYEAQ. The CDR3 has 13 amino acids. The CDR3 coding sequence is TGTGCCAGCAGCTTAATGTGGCCGGGGGGGCGTGATTTT. It yields the protein CASSLMWPGGRDF.